These T cell receptor beta chains were read from a single sample in a study of identical twins. TCRdb ran MiXCR on the 5' RACE reads and lists one entry per CDR3 protein. The table records under 500,000 distinct CDR3 sequences, more than 13% of them present only once. A further study also used this sample, focusing on yellow fever vaccine responses in identical twins.

Sequencing used CD4+ T cells sorted from blood. The receptors stem from a woman under 30 in good health. Each CDR3 is given with its conserved first and last residue. D genes are given only for firm matches. Only part of the rows carry a size: once, few, many, or a class if the clone is expanded.

clone size	V gene	J gene	D gene	CDR3 DNA	CDR3 protein
-	TRBV7-9	TRBJ2-7	-	TGTGCCAGCAGCTTGGTGGTAACACGGGACACTTCCTACGAGCAGTACTTC	CASSLVVTRDTSYEQYF
few	TRBV6-4	TRBJ2-1	TRBD2	TGTGCCAGCAGTGACTCGGGGACTAGCGGGAATAATGAGCAGTTCTTC	CASSDSGTSGNNEQFF
-	TRBV3-1	TRBJ2-2	-	TGTGCCAGCAGCCAAGGGGACATGAACACCGGGGAGCTGTTTTTT	CASSQGDMNTGELFF
few	TRBV6-5	TRBJ2-5	TRBD1	TGTGCCAGCAGTACCACAGGGGCCCAGTACTTC	CASSTTGAQYF
many	TRBV7-2	TRBJ2-1	-	TGTGCCAGCAGCTTAGAGGTCCTCCGGAACAATGAGCAGTTCTTC	CASSLEVLRNNEQFF
-	TRBV30	TRBJ2-5	-	TGTGCCTGGAGTGTTGGCAGCCCGTACCAAGAGACCCAGTACTTC	CAWSVGSPYQETQYF
-	TRBV6-5	TRBJ2-1	TRBD1	TGTGCCAGCAGTTACTCAACAGGGGCCTACAATGAGCAGTTCTTC	CASSYSTGAYNEQFF
few	TRBV10-3	TRBJ1-5	-	TGTGCCATCAGTGAGTCGAATAGACTGACAGGCAATCAGCCCCAGCATTTT	CAISESNRLTGNQPQHF
-	TRBV10-3	TRBJ1-1	TRBD1	TGTGCCATCAGAGGATACGACAGGGATGAAGCTTTCTTT	CAIRGYDRDEAFF
many	TRBV4-3	TRBJ2-1	TRBD2	TGCGCCAGCAGCCAAGATTGGGGAGCGGGAGGTTCCTACAATGAGCAGTTCTTC	CASSQDWGAGGSYNEQFF
few	TRBV7-3	TRBJ2-3	-	TGTGCCAGCAGCACGGGACAAGGGGGTCGGGATACGCAGTATTTT	CASSTGQGGRDTQYF
-	TRBV6-2/TRBV6-3	TRBJ2-1	TRBD2	TGTGCCAGCAGTTACCGGCGGGAGAGATACAATGAGCAGTTCTTC	CASSYRRERYNEQFF
few	TRBV5-1	TRBJ2-4	TRBD2	TGCGCCAGCAGCGAAGGACTAGCGGGGCCCGCCGGGGGCATTCAGTACTTC	CASSEGLAGPAGGIQYF
-	TRBV5-1	TRBJ2-3	-	TGCGCCAGCAGACAACAGGGAAATGCAGATACGCAGTATTTT	CASRQQGNADTQYF
-	TRBV5-1	TRBJ2-1	TRBD1	TGCGCCAGCAGCTCGCCGGACAGGGACGACAATGAGCAGTTCTTC	CASSSPDRDDNEQFF
few	TRBV28	TRBJ1-4	-	TGTGCCAGCAGTTTTCCCGGGACACAACAAGAAAAACTGTTTTTT	CASSFPGTQQEKLFF
-	TRBV20-1	TRBJ2-3	-	TGCAGTGCTGAATGGCCCGGGTGGGGCACAGATACGCAGTATTTT	CSAEWPGWGTDTQYF
many	TRBV2	TRBJ2-1	-	TGTGCCAGCAGGGCACAGGGTAGTGAGCAGTTCTTC	CASRAQGSEQFF
-	TRBV2	TRBJ2-7	TRBD2	TGTGCCAGCAGGGGACTAGCGGGAGTGTTATACGAGCAGTACTTC	CASRGLAGVLYEQYF
-	TRBV24-1	TRBJ2-6	-	TGTGCCACCAGTGATCCCCGGGGTCGGCGGGCCAACGTCCTGACTTTC	CATSDPRGRRANVLTF
-	TRBV28	TRBJ2-1	-	TGTGCCAGCAGTTCCCCCCCCCGGGGGGCCCTCAATGAGCAGTTCTTC	CASSSPPRGALNEQFF
-	TRBV20-1	TRBJ2-7	-	TGCAGTGCTAGAGATTCTAGCCAGGGCTACGAGCAGTACTTC	CSARDSSQGYEQYF
-	TRBV6-1	TRBJ2-7	-	TGTGCCAGCAGGGAAGCCGGGACGGGGACCTACGAGCAGTACTTC	CASREAGTGTYEQYF
-	TRBV4-3	TRBJ2-7	TRBD1	TGCGCCAGCAGCCAAGTACAGGGGGTTGGTGGGCAGTACTTC	CASSQVQGVGGQYF
few	TRBV28	TRBJ1-4	-	TGTGCCAGCAGTTCCGGGAGAACTAATGAAAAACTGTTTTTT	CASSSGRTNEKLFF
-	TRBV29-1	TRBJ2-7	TRBD1	TGCAGCGTTGTGGACAGGGGGAGCTCCTACGAGCAGTACTTC	CSVVDRGSSYEQYF
few	TRBV7-6	TRBJ1-1	-	TGTGCCAGCAGCCGAAACAAAGAGAACACTGAAGCTTTCTTT	CASSRNKENTEAFF
many	TRBV20-1	TRBJ1-1	TRBD1	TGCAGTGCTAGAGTCCCCGACAGGGGGCGTGAAGCTTTCTTT	CSARVPDRGREAFF
-	TRBV27	TRBJ2-3	-	TGTGCCAGCAGGGTGGACAGAGCCACAGATACGCAGTATTTT	CASRVDRATDTQYF
few	TRBV4-3	TRBJ2-7	-	TGCGCCAGCAGCCGAGTCAAGGATCACAGCTACGAGCAGTACTTC	CASSRVKDHSYEQYF
many	TRBV25-1	TRBJ2-5	-	TGTGCCAGCAGTGAACCCCATCGACAAGAGACCCAGTACTTC	CASSEPHRQETQYF
-	TRBV3-1	TRBJ2-5	-	TGTGCCAGCAGCTCTTCTTTAGAGTACCAAGAGACCCAGTACTTC	CASSSSLEYQETQYF
many	TRBV4-3	TRBJ2-1	TRBD1	TGCGCCAGCAGCCAAGATCTCCAAGGACAGGGCCGTAATGAGCAGTTCTTC	CASSQDLQGQGRNEQFF
-	TRBV25-1	TRBJ2-2	TRBD2	TGTGCCAGCAGTGATCCCGGGACTAGCCAGCCCGGGGAGCTGTTTTTT	CASSDPGTSQPGELFF
-	TRBV11-2	TRBJ2-5	TRBD1	TGTGCCAGCAGTAGGGACAGGGTACAAGAGACCCAGTACTTC	CASSRDRVQETQYF
few	TRBV19	TRBJ1-1	-	TGTGCCAGTACAGCTATAGGGAACACTGAAGCTTTCTTT	CASTAIGNTEAFF
many	TRBV4-3	TRBJ2-1	TRBD2	TGCGCCAGCAGCCAAGACCCCAGGCGGGGGAATGAGCAGTTCTTC	CASSQDPRRGNEQFF
few	TRBV6-4	TRBJ2-1	-	TGTGCCAGCAGTACTAGGACGGCCGACAATGAGCAGTTCTTC	CASSTRTADNEQFF
-	TRBV28	TRBJ2-5	-	TGTGCCAGCAGTTTAGATCGGAGAGAGACCCAGTACTTC	CASSLDRRETQYF
few	TRBV9	TRBJ2-2	-	TGTGCCAGCAGCGTAGGGCGTGGCACCGGGGAGCTGTTTTTT	CASSVGRGTGELFF
many	TRBV12-3/TRBV12-4	TRBJ2-1	-	TGTGCCAGCAGTTTAGATCGAGGTACCCCTCCCCGGTTCTTC	CASSLDRGTPPRFF
many	TRBV3-1	TRBJ2-7	-	TGTGCCAGCAGCCCTCGGGCGGGGACCTACGAGCAGTACTTC	CASSPRAGTYEQYF
-	TRBV24-1	TRBJ2-4	TRBD1	TGTGCCACCAGTGCCGAGGGACAGGGGAACATTCAGTACTTC	CATSAEGQGNIQYF
few	TRBV10-3	TRBJ2-7	TRBD1	TGTGCCATCAGTGCTAGGACAGGGCTCGACGAGCAGTACTTC	CAISARTGLDEQYF
many	TRBV20-1	TRBJ1-4	TRBD1	TGCAGTGCTGGCCCCCCCGGGACAGCGAATGAAAAACTGTTTTTT	CSAGPPGTANEKLFF
few	TRBV2	TRBJ2-5	-	TGTGCCAGCAGTGAAGAGGGGTTTGGGACCCAGTACTTC	CASSEEGFGTQYF
-	TRBV7-9	TRBJ1-3	-	TGTGCCAGCAGCTTAGTCGGGGCTGGAAACACCATATATTTT	CASSLVGAGNTIYF
-	TRBV7-8	TRBJ2-2	-	TGTGCCAGCGGCTCAGGGGTCCTCTGCGGGGAGCTGTTTTTT	CASGSGVLCGELFF
many	TRBV12-3/TRBV12-4	TRBJ1-1	TRBD1	TGTGCCAGCAGTTCCACAGGGGGCCTGAACACTGAAGCTTTCTTT	CASSSTGGLNTEAFF
-	TRBV4-3	TRBJ1-2	-	TGCGCCAGCAGCCAAGGACTGGGCGGAAACTATGGCTACACCTTC	CASSQGLGGNYGYTF
many	TRBV5-1	TRBJ2-3	-	TGCGCCAGCAGCCACGGACTTCAGATTGGGGATACGCAGTATTTT	CASSHGLQIGDTQYF
-	TRBV4-2	TRBJ2-1	-	TGTGCCAGCAGCCGCGTAGGGGGGGGGCCCTACAATGAGCAGTTCTTC	CASSRVGGGPYNEQFF
-	TRBV7-2	TRBJ2-7	-	TGTGCCAGCAGCTTAGGTCTCGGAGGCTACGAGCAGTACTTC	CASSLGLGGYEQYF
many	TRBV24-1	TRBJ2-1	TRBD2	TGTGCCACCAGTGACCCTAGCGGGGCCTACAATGAGCAGTTCTTC	CATSDPSGAYNEQFF
-	TRBV6-1	TRBJ2-7	TRBD1	TGTGCCAGCAGTCGAACAATTCCGGGACAGGGATCCTACGAGCAGTACTTC	CASSRTIPGQGSYEQYF
-	TRBV12-3/TRBV12-4	TRBJ1-1	-	TGTGCCAGCAGTTCCGCCGGGGCGACCCAAGCCAAAGCTTTCTTT	CASSSAGATQAKAFF
few	TRBV7-3	TRBJ2-3	TRBD2	TGTGCCAGCAGCTTATCCCCGAGACTAGCGGGGGTAGATACGCAGTATTTT	CASSLSPRLAGVDTQYF
few	TRBV12-3/TRBV12-4	TRBJ1-5	TRBD1	TGTGCCAGCAGTCCCGGACAGGGGGGAGGGAATCAGCCCCAGCATTTT	CASSPGQGGGNQPQHF
few	TRBV7-8	TRBJ2-7	TRBD1	TGTGCCAGCAGCGAGGGACAGTGGGAGCAGTACTTC	CASSEGQWEQYF
few	TRBV28	TRBJ2-5	-	TGTGCCAGCAGTTTAGGGGGGAAGGGAGAGACCCAGTACTTC	CASSLGGKGETQYF